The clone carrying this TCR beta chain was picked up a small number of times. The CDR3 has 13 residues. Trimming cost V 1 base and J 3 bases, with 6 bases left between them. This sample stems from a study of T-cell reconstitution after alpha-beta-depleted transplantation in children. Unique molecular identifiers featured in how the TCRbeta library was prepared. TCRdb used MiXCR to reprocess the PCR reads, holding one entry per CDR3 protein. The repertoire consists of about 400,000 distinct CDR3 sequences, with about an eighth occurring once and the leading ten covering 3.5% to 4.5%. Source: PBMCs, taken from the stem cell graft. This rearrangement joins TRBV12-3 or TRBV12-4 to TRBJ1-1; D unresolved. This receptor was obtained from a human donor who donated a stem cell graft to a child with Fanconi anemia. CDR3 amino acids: CASSLVDDTEAFF. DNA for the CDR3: TGTGCCAGCAGTTTAGTCGACGACACTGAAGCTTTCTTT.